The rows below give T cell receptor beta chains drawn from one sample of a study of blood T cell repertoires in COVID-19. Profiled with immunoSEQ multiplex PCR; TCRdb holds only in-frame clones, not every one. The sample consists of approximately 380,000 clones, about 89% of them appearing once. The sequenced material came from PBMCs or T cells enriched from blood (not recorded which). The source of these receptors is a woman in her forties who had been exposed to COVID-19. Each CDR3 is given with its conserved first and last residue. The D gene is left open where the match is weak. Clone sizes are given selectively: once, few, many, or a class where the clone is expanded.

CDR3 DNA | CDR3 protein | CDR3 length | clone size | D gene | J gene | V gene
TGTGCCACCAGACGGACAGGGGGCAGCTATGGCTACACCTTC | CATRRTGGSYGYTF | 14 | NA | TRBD1 | TRBJ1-2 | TRBV2
TGTGCCAGCAGCCGCGGGACAGCTTACGAGCAGTACTTC | CASSRGTAYEQYF | 13 | NA | NA | TRBJ2-7 | TRBV7-9
TGTGCCAGCACCTCAGATATCATGAACACTGAAGCTTTCTTT | CASTSDIMNTEAFF | 14 | NA | NA | TRBJ1-1 | TRBV6-5
TGTGCCAGCAGCCGCGACAGGGGGATCTTCTTC | CASSRDRGIFF | 11 | NA | NA | TRBJ1-2 | TRBV21-1
TGTGCCAGCAGTAAAATGGGCGGGGAGCAGTTCTTC | CASSKMGGEQFF | 12 | NA | NA | TRBJ2-1 | TRBV12-3/TRBV12-4
TGTGCCAGCAGCCATTCAGGTGACCATAATTCACCCCTCCACTTT | CASSHSGDHNSPLHF | 15 | once | NA | TRBJ1-6 | TRBV6-5
TGTGCCACCAGTTCTACCCAAGGGGTGACAGGGGGCTTATACAATGAGCAGTTCTTC | CATSSTQGVTGGLYNEQFF | 19 | once | TRBD1 | TRBJ2-1 | TRBV24-1
TGTGCCAGTAGTCTCCCGGGACTAGCGGCCCGTCAGTATTTT | CASSLPGLAARQYF | 14 | few | TRBD2 | TRBJ2-3 | TRBV19
TGTGCCAGCAGCCAAGCTGACACTGAAGCTTTCTTT | CASSQADTEAFF | 12 | few | NA | TRBJ1-1 | TRBV3-1/TRBV3-2
TGTGCCACCAGTGACGAGGGACAGACGAGCTCTGGAAACACCATATATTTT | CATSDEGQTSSGNTIYF | 17 | NA | TRBD1 | TRBJ1-3 | TRBV24-1
TGTGCCACCAGTGATTCAAGACTAGCGGGAGAGTTCTACAATGAGCAGTTCTTC | CATSDSRLAGEFYNEQFF | 18 | NA | TRBD2 | TRBJ2-1 | TRBV24-1
TGTGCCAGCAGCCCGTGGCAGGGCCAGGGCTACACCTTC | CASSPWQGQGYTF | 13 | NA | NA | TRBJ1-2 | TRBV6-5
TGTGCCAGCATGAAACAGGGGACTGGGGCCAACGTCCTGACTTTC | CASMKQGTGANVLTF | 15 | NA | TRBD1 | TRBJ2-6 | TRBV2
TGTGCCAGCAGCCTCGTTGTCACTGAAGCTTTCTTT | CASSLVVTEAFF | 12 | NA | NA | TRBJ1-1 | TRBV7-2
TGTGCCAGCAGCTTAGATAACAGGAACACCGGGGAGCTGTTTTTT | CASSLDNRNTGELFF | 15 | NA | NA | TRBJ2-2 | TRBV7-8
TGTGCCAGCAGCCGACAGGGTAGCAATCAGCCCCAGCATTTT | CASSRQGSNQPQHF | 14 | NA | TRBD1 | TRBJ1-5 | TRBV3-1/TRBV3-2
TGTGCCAGCAGGCAGGGGTTCTCCTACGAGCAGTACTTC | CASRQGFSYEQYF | 13 | NA | NA | TRBJ2-7 | TRBV7-2
TGTGCCAGCAGCCCCCGGACTAGCGGGAATGAGCAGTTCTTC | CASSPRTSGNEQFF | 14 | NA | TRBD2 | TRBJ2-1 | TRBV5-4
TGTGCCAGCAGTTACTTCGGGGGGTCGGGTGGCTACACCTTC | CASSYFGGSGGYTF | 14 | NA | NA | TRBJ1-2 | TRBV6-5
TGTGCCTGGAGTGCTAGCGGGCGAGAGACCCAGTACTTC | CAWSASGRETQYF | 13 | NA | TRBD2 | TRBJ2-5 | TRBV30
TGCGCCAGCAGTGAAAGGACTAGCGGGAATAATGAGCAGTTCTTC | CASSERTSGNNEQFF | 15 | NA | TRBD2 | TRBJ2-1 | TRBV10-1
TGTGCCAGCAGTGAAGGTCAGCGGGGGGGCTACGAGCAGTACTTC | CASSEGQRGGYEQYF | 15 | NA | TRBD2 | TRBJ2-7 | TRBV2